This TCR beta chain was recorded in a study of cytomegalovirus exposure and HLA in healthy donors. Study conclusions and caveats: As a later analysis showed, a missense DCLRE1C variant was linked to trimming of TCR beta V- and J-genes.

On this clone itself: Its target is not known.

PCR was performed using 60 Vbeta and 13 Jbeta primers. The repertoire was sequenced with immunoSEQ multiplex PCR; TCRdb's copy has only in-frame clones and lacks some. Of around 130,000 clones detected, 84% appear once; the ten largest clones hold roughly 2.6%. This clonotype was obtained from a man aged 45-60 years in good health and CMV-seronegative. Sequenced input: PBMCs.

The CDR3 bases are TGTGCCAGCGCCCGGGAGGGTGGGAGCGACACTGAAGCTTTCTTT. It codes for CASAREGGSDTEAFF. The genes are TRBV2 and TRBJ1-1; no reliable D call. Looked up from germline, CDR1 is SNHLY and CDR2 is FYNNEI. This CDR3 has 15 amino acids. Trimming took off 8 bases at V and 3 bases at J, with 19 bases between the two ends.